The source of this T cell receptor (beta chain) is a study of T cells in Graves' hyperthyroidism and ophthalmopathy. Amplified TCR beta CDR3 regions derived from RNA transcripts. HTBI primers drove first-round RT-PCR of the TCR CDR3. MiXCR, applied by TCRdb to the multiplex PCR reads, yields one record per CDR3 protein. The table shows approximately 590,000 distinct CDR3 sequences, with more than 15% occurring only once. A lack of ophthalmopathy progression within 18 months defined stable Graves' hyperthyroidism. This clonotype was seen repeatedly, ten times or more. The CDR3 is 19 residues long. Germline V gene sequence: CDR1 SGHRS, CDR2 YFSETQ. After removal of 3 bases from V and 3 bases from J, the junction contained 12 bases not matched to a gene.

The V gene is TRBV5-1, the J gene TRBJ2-1, with TRBD2 identical over 13 bases. Sequences were obtained from blood. The TCR sequence derives from a woman in her 30s with Graves' hyperthyroidism. The CDR3 DNA sequence: TGCGCCAGCAGCTCGAGGCGACTAGCGGGAGGAATCGGCTACAATGAGCAGTTCTTC. This codes for CASSSRRLAGGIGYNEQFF.